The rows below give T cell receptor beta chains drawn from one sample of a study of Ad26.COV2.S vaccination and SARS-CoV-2 variants. Libraries were prepared by immunoSEQ multiplex PCR; TCRdb keeps only in-frame clonotypes and omits some of them. The sample lists fewer than 400,000 clones, 75% to 90% occurring once. The sample in question was peripheral blood, obtained in a trial of Ad26.COV2.S vaccine versus placebo. These receptors were collected from a person aged 18 to 59 who received the Ad26.COV2.S COVID-19 vaccine or a placebo. CDR3s include the opening cysteine and the closing phenylalanine or tryptophan. D genes are given only for firm matches. Expanded clones get a size class; other rows say once, few or many, or leave the size out.

size	D	J	V	CDR3	DNA
-	-	TRBJ2-7	TRBV19	CASSTRGAGTYEQYF	TGTGCCAGTAGCACCCGCGGGGCAGGGACCTACGAGCAGTACTTC
-	-	TRBJ1-2	TRBV12-3/TRBV12-4	CASGTPIGSGYTF	TGTGCCAGCGGGACTCCAATCGGGTCCGGCTACACCTTC
few	-	TRBJ1-1	TRBV7-9	CASRHIGGETYTEAFF	TGTGCCAGCAGGCACATTGGGGGGGAAACCTACACTGAAGCTTTCTTT
-	TRBD1	TRBJ2-3	TRBV6-2/TRBV6-3	CASSNGGQGGTDTQYF	TGTGCCAGCAGTAATGGCGGACAGGGTGGGACAGATACGCAGTATTTT
-	-	TRBJ2-2	TRBV20-1	CSASEQSNTGELFF	TGCAGTGCTAGTGAGCAATCGAACACCGGGGAGCTGTTTTTT
-	-	TRBJ1-5	TRBV2	CASNSFPNQPQHF	TGTGCCAGCAATAGTTTCCCTAATCAGCCCCAGCATTTT
-	-	TRBJ2-5	TRBV5-6	CASSLISTRQETQYF	TGTGCCAGCAGCTTGATTTCGACTCGCCAAGAGACCCAGTACTTC
-	-	TRBJ1-2	TRBV6-6	CASSYGTDFYGYTF	TGTGCCAGCAGTTACGGGACGGACTTCTATGGCTACACCTTC
once	-	TRBJ1-2	TRBV5-1	CASSLGVNYGYTF	TGCGCCAGCAGCTTGGGAGTAAACTATGGCTACACCTTC
-	-	TRBJ2-7	TRBV7-8	CASSLEGSGSQQYF	TGTGCCAGCAGCTTAGAGGGCAGCGGTTCGCAGCAGTACTTC
-	-	TRBJ2-7	TRBV12-5	CASDPPRGGNYEQYF	TGTGCTAGTGACCCGCCGAGGGGCGGAAACTACGAGCAGTACTTC
-	TRBD2	TRBJ2-3	TRBV2	CASTGGHTDTQYF	TGTGCCAGCACGGGGGGTCACACAGATACGCAGTATTTT
once	TRBD2	TRBJ2-2	TRBV5-4	CASSPQLAGWGGELFF	TGTGCCAGCAGCCCCCAACTAGCGGGTTGGGGCGGGGAGCTGTTTTTT
-	-	TRBJ1-1	TRBV7-8	CASSLGGSSVAFF	TGTGCCAGCAGCTTAGGTGGCAGTTCTGTAGCTTTCTTT
-	-	TRBJ1-2	TRBV3-1/TRBV3-2	CASSQESLTRTYTF	TGTGCCAGCAGCCAAGAGTCTCTGACCAGAACCTACACCTTC
-	-	TRBJ2-5	TRBV20-1	CSGQALETQYF	TGCAGTGGACAGGCCTTGGAGACCCAGTACTTC